This T cell receptor beta chain was sequenced during a study of control samples from healthy donors and cancer patients. The germline CDR1 and CDR2 sequences are SGHDN and FVKESK. The ends lost 4 bases at V and 1 base at J; junction bases unmatched: 1. This CDR3 contains 13 residues. Assay used: immunoSEQ multiplex PCR; TCRdb lists only in-frame clones, some missing. This table has around 40,000 clones, 80% to 95% appearing once. This chain connects TRBV14 to TRBJ2-7; 7 bases agree with TRBD1. Specimen: PBMCs. The sequence came from a middle-aged woman with head and neck cancer. Written as DNA, the CDR3 is TGTGCCAGCAGCCTACAGGGGTCCTACGAGCAGTACTTC. The encoded protein is CASSLQGSYEQYF.